Listed here is a single T cell receptor beta chain. Its matching antigen is unknown. Deletions cut 3 bases from V and 1 base from J, with 12 bases between. Germline values: CDR1 KGHSH, CDR2 LQKENI. CDR3 length equals 15 residues. RNA amounts of about 0.5 to 1 ug underwent reverse transcription with random hexamers. Via MiXCR, TCRdb re-called the immunoSEQ multiplex PCR reads, giving one row per CDR3 protein. The repertoire holds approximately 190,000 distinct CDR3 sequences, with around 93% as singletons. This specimen belongs to a study of CD8 T cells in Susac syndrome. Study summary: Intravenous immunoglobulin alone or corticosteroids were being given to patients with Susac syndrome at blood draw, unless they were therapy-naive.

Overall study results and limits: CD8+ clonal expansion in Susac was maximal in TEMRA cells and in active patients.

Sequencing targeted TCR beta in T cells from blood (CD8+ and CD4+). Sequenced input: CD8+ T cells from PBMCs. The receptor was derived from a human donor with Susac syndrome. The chain uses TRBV18 and TRBJ1-2; D unresolved. CDR3 amino acids: CASSPIPTDNYGYTF. The CDR3 bases are TGTGCCAGCTCACCCATACCGACGGATAACTATGGCTACACCTTC.